These 27 T cell receptor beta chains came from one sample sequenced in a study of vaccination effects on CD4 cells after COVID-19. Data came from immunoSEQ multiplex PCR; TCRdb stores just in-frame clones and leaves some out. The table records around 50,000 clones, under 85% of them present only once. Their antigen targets remain unknown. Subsequent to less than eleven days of culture, CD4+ T cells were isolated. Infection with SARS-CoV-2 occurred in the person between March and December 2020, and PCR confirmed it. Two doses of either BNT162b2 or mRNA-1273 were given to each participant. The specimen was CD4+ T cells from PBMCs cultured without peptide, collected after COVID-19 vaccination. All receptors derive from a human donor who had a prior SARS-CoV-2 infection.

The V and J genes are TRBV23-1 and TRBJ1-1; 11 bases are a match to TRBD1. TRBV23-1 is flagged as an ORF with uncertain function. V was clipped by 8 bases and J by 2 bases; unmatched bases: 25. This CDR3 spans 21 amino acids. The CDR3 DNA reads as TGCGCCAGCCGCCCCGAGGGACAGGGGGATCTCGTGTGGAGGCATAACACTGAAGCTTTCTTT. Protein sequence: CASRPEGQGDLVWRHNTEAFF.

This rearrangement joins TRBV6-1 to TRBJ1-3, with no clear D. The CDR3 covers 15 residues. Germline CDR1 reads MNHNS; CDR2 reads SASEGT. Trimming removed 1 base at V and 8 bases at J, with 15 bases between. CDR3 in DNA: TGTGCCAGCAGTGAAGTGGCAGGCTCTGGGGACACCATATATTTT. Protein: CASSEVAGSGDTIYF.

This clone was counted between two and nine times. The chain carries TRBV2 and TRBJ2-1; 9 bases align to TRBD2. Losses at the gene ends were 8 bases for V and 2 bases for J; bases not matched to a gene: 1. CDR3 length: 13 amino acids. CDR1 and CDR2 (germline): SNHLY, FYNNEI. The CDR3 bases are TGTGCCAGCGTAGCGGGGGCCTACAATGAGCAGTTCTTC. Residues: CASVAGAYNEQFF.

The J gene is TRBJ2-3, the V gene TRBV7-9; 8 positions match TRBD1. CDR3 length: 19 residues. J lost 1 base, V lost 5 bases, and 17 bases had no gene match. The germline V gene encodes CDR1 SEHNR and CDR2 FQNEAQ (reference sequence). CDR3 region: CASSRDRGRDFWGTDTQYF. The CDR3 coding sequence is TGTGCCAGCAGCAGAGACAGGGGCCGGGATTTTTGGGGCACAGATACGCAGTATTTT.

A remark on this clone: The junction does not match germline at one end; this may be a read error. The genes are TRBV2 and TRBJ1-2, with D unresolved. The V gene's germline CDR1 is SNHLY and CDR2 FYNNEI. The CDR3 is 10 residues long. The CDR3 reads CASGEYGYTF. The CDR3 DNA follows: TGTGCCAGCGGTGAATATGGCTACACCTTC.

The genes are TRBV12-5 and TRBJ1-1; 9 bases map to TRBD1. The CDR3 spans 17 residues. Per germline, CDR1 LGHNT and CDR2 FRNRAP. The junction had 9 bases not matched to a gene; V was cut back by 0 bases and J by 4 bases. The CDR3 DNA reads as TGTGCTAGTGGTTTGGTGCGTGACCGGGACAGGGCCACTGAAGCTTTCTTT. Residues: CASGLVRDRDRATEAFF.

This sequence joins TRBV7-9 and TRBJ2-3; D perhaps matches TRBD1 (5 bases). Trimming removed 1 base at V and 0 bases at J, with 11 bases between. CDR3 length: 16 residues. The germline V gene has CDR1 SEHNR and CDR2 FQNEAQ (reference sequence). The CDR3 nucleotides are TGTGCCAGCAGCTTAGTTGGCAGGGCGAGCACAGATACGCAGTATTTT. It translates to CASSLVGRASTDTQYF. Full variable domain (missing parts from reference TRBV7-9 and TRBJ2-3): DTGVSQNPRHKITKRGQNVTFRCDPISEHNRLYWYRQTLGQGPEFLTYFQNEAQLEKSRLLSDRFSAERPKGSFSTLEIQRTEQGDSAMYLCASSLVGRASTDTQYFGPGTRLTVL.

CDR3 sequence reads: CASSSGEVDGYTF. CDR3 coding DNA: TGTGCCAGCAGCTCCGGAGAGGTGGATGGCTACACCTTC. This chain links TRBV11-3 with TRBJ1-2; D ambiguous. Between the trimmed V and J ends, which lost 4 bases and 6 bases, there was a span of 12 bases. The CDR3 sequence is 13 residues long. The germline V gene has CDR1 SGHNT and CDR2 YENEEA.

The V and J genes are TRBV5-6 and TRBJ2-3; D gene ambiguous. CDR3 length: 13 amino acids. In germline, CDR1 is SGHDT, CDR2 YYEEEE. Trimming removed 1 base from V and 2 bases from J, with 5 bases in between. The CDR3 is CASSLTHTDTQYF. DNA of the CDR3: TGTGCCAGCAGCTTGACCCACACAGATACGCAGTATTTT. Looking up the rest from reference TRBV5-6 and TRBJ2-3 gives the full variable domain: DAGVTQSPTHLIKTRGQQVTLRCSPKSGHDTVSWYQQALGQGPQFIFQYYEEEERQRGNFPDRFSGHQFPNYSSELNVNALLLGDSALYLCASSLTHTDTQYFGPGTRLTVL.

The chain is built from TRBV7-9 and TRBJ2-2; D is possibly TRBD2 (6 bases). The germline gives CDR1 SEHNR, CDR2 FQNEAQ (reference sequence). The CDR3 has 15 residues. V was trimmed by 5 bases and J by 5 bases, leaving 15 bases between them. CDR3 sequence: CASSPLGGNTGELFF. For the CDR3, the DNA is TGTGCCAGCAGCCCCCTGGGGGGAAATACCGGGGAGCTGTTTTTT.

V is TRBV3-1 (or the pseudogene TRBV3-2) and J is TRBJ1-2; 8 bases align to TRBD1. This CDR3 has 15 amino acids. V shed 1 base, J shed 4 bases, and the junction held 5 bases outside the gene matches. Germline-derived CDR1 and CDR2 are LGHDT and YNNKEL (reference sequence). CDR3 DNA sequence: TGTGCCAGCAGCCAAGGCAGGGGGCCGGGCTATGGCTACACCTTC. This translates into CASSQGRGPGYGYTF.

This chain connects TRBV29-1 to TRBJ2-7; D ambiguous. Germline-derived CDR1 and CDR2 are SQVTM and ANQGSEA. With 7 bases removed from V and 3 bases from J, the gap between germline ends came to 13 bases. The CDR3 length is 12 residues. CDR3: CSARVQNYEQYF. DNA of the CDR3: TGCAGCGCCAGAGTTCAGAACTACGAGCAGTACTTC.

V and J are TRBV5-5 and TRBJ2-7; 8 bases align to TRBD2. With 5 bases clipped from V and 4 bases from J, the junction kept 8 bases outside the gene matches. The germline gives CDR1 SGHKS, CDR2 YYEKEE (reference sequence). The CDR3 totals 14 residues. The CDR3: CASSIAAGGYEQYF. As DNA, the CDR3 is TGTGCCAGCAGTATTGCGGCGGGGGGATACGAGCAGTACTTC.

The J gene is TRBJ2-2, the V gene TRBV14; D unclear. The V gene's germline CDR1 is SGHDN and CDR2 FVKESK. The CDR3 runs to 16 residues. V was shortened by 4 bases and J by 0 bases, with 12 bases between the two germline ends. The CDR3 region is CASSPRIMANTGELFF. For the CDR3, the DNA is TGTGCCAGCAGCCCTCGGATCATGGCGAACACCGGGGAGCTGTTTTTT.

This clone appeared once. The CDR3 coding sequence is TGTGCCACCAGTTCCGGGACTAGCGGTTACTACGAGCAGTACTTC. Its translation: CATSSGTSGYYEQYF. The V and J genes are TRBV24-1 and TRBJ2-7; TRBD2 aligns across 11 bases. Germline assignment: CDR1 KGHDR and CDR2 SFDVKD. This CDR3 contains 15 residues. The ends lost 6 bases at V and 3 bases at J; junction bases unmatched: 6.

In its sample, this clone was seen once. The V call is TRBV7-8, the J call TRBJ1-3; no clear D gene. The CDR3 runs 14 residues. CDR1 and CDR2 from the germline V gene are SGHVS and FQNEAQ. The V end lost 1 base, the J end lost 0 bases, and 4 bases lay between the germline ends. The chain's CDR3 is CASSLGNSGNTIYF. The CDR3, as DNA: TGTGCCAGCAGCTTAGGGAACTCTGGAAACACCATATATTTT.

V usage is TRBV4-3 and J usage is TRBJ2-1, with a possible D match to TRBD2 (6 bases). The CDR3 consists of 14 residues. The germline V gene has CDR1 LGHNA and CDR2 YSLEER. V shed 0 bases and J shed 6 bases, with 9 bases lying between them. The CDR3 DNA sequence: TGCGCCAGCAGCCAAGAACTGACTAGCAATGAGCAGTTCTTC. This gives the protein CASSQELTSNEQFF.

This clone was recorded a few times. The chain links TRBV5-4 to TRBJ2-6; no firm D call. V shed 4 bases and J shed 0 bases, with 8 bases lying between them. Germline V gene sequence: CDR1 SGHNT, CDR2 YYREEE (reference sequence). CDR3 length: 15 residues. The CDR3 nucleotides read TGTGCCAGCAGCCAATTGATCTCTGGGGCCAACGTCCTGACTTTC. Amino acid sequence: CASSQLISGANVLTF. The full variable domain, its missing parts supplied by reference TRBV5-4 and TRBJ2-6, is ETGVTQSPTHLIKTRGQQVTLRCSSQSGHNTVSWYQQALGQGPQFIFQYYREEENGRGNFPPRFSGLQFPNYSSELNVNALELDDSALYLCASSQLISGANVLTFGAGSRLTVL.

The V and J genes are TRBV19 and TRBJ1-4, with a possible D match to TRBD1 (6 bases). CDR1 is LNHDA, CDR2 SQIVND, per germline (reference sequence). Trimming left V 4 bases short and J 0 bases short, with 9 bases between. The CDR3 is made up of 15 amino acids. In DNA form, the CDR3 reads TGTGCCAGTAGTACAGGGGTTGCAACTAATGAAAAACTGTTTTTT. Its translation: CASSTGVATNEKLFF.

This clone was observed a handful of times. The rearrangement uses TRBV6-1 and TRBJ1-4, with TRBD1 identical over 8 bases. CDR1 and CDR2 from the germline V gene are MNHNS and SASEGT. V was pared by 2 bases and J by 8 bases, with 13 bases of the junction left unmatched. The CDR3 is made up of 17 amino acids. The CDR3, as DNA: TGTGCCAGCAGTGAAACCCTTGGGACAGGAGTCGCCGAAAAACTGTTTTTT. Its translation is CASSETLGTGVAEKLFF.

The J gene is TRBJ2-5, the V gene TRBV1; the table's TRBD2 call for D was not verified on the DNA. TRBV1 is an annotated pseudogene. The length of the CDR3 is 18 residues. CDR3 in amino acids: CTSSQGVISGGLQETQYF. As DNA, the CDR3 is TGCACCAGCAGCCAAGGGGTTATAAGCGGGGGGCTCCAAGAGACCCAGTACTTC.

The chain couples TRBV19 to TRBJ1-1, with 12 bases fitting TRBD1. Germline CDR1 and CDR2: LNHDA and SQIVND (reference sequence). This CDR3 is 17 amino acids long. Losses at the gene ends were 7 bases for V and 4 bases for J; bases not matched to a gene: 13. The CDR3 DNA reads as TGTGCCAGTAACAAAAGGGGGGACAGGGGGCCGGGCACTGAAGCTTTCTTT. Amino acid sequence: CASNKRGDRGPGTEAFF.

The J gene is TRBJ2-7, the V gene TRBV20-1; D is unresolved. The CDR3 is made up of 12 amino acids. Trimming took off 3 bases at V and 3 bases at J, with 9 bases between the two ends. Germline V lookup: CDR1 DFQATT, CDR2 SNEGSKA (reference sequence). This chain's CDR3 is CSASGPDYEQYF. CDR3 bases: TGCAGTGCTAGTGGGCCAGACTACGAGCAGTACTTC.

The chain employs TRBV6-5 and TRBJ1-1, with D perhaps TRBD1 (6 bases). The CDR3 loop spans 16 amino acids. Germline V lookup: CDR1 MNHEY, CDR2 SVGAGI. V lost 2 bases to trimming and J lost 1 base, with 14 bases between them. CDR3 sequence: CASSYGPDRPNTEAFF. The CDR3 DNA follows: TGTGCCAGCAGTTACGGACCAGACAGGCCGAACACTGAAGCTTTCTTT.

CDR3 DNA: TGTGCCAGCAGTGACTCGGGGTCCCCCTATGGCTACACCTTC. Translated: CASSDSGSPYGYTF. The chain is built from TRBV6-4 and TRBJ1-2; D call uncertain. Trimming stripped 0 bases from V and 4 bases from J, with 9 bases between. This CDR3 has 14 amino acids. Germline V gene lookup returns CDR1 MRHNA and CDR2 SNTAGT.

The V gene is TRBV2, the J gene TRBJ2-4, with a possible D match to TRBD2 (6 bases). This CDR3 is 18 amino acids long. Trimming left V 1 base short and J 0 bases short, with 16 bases between. Germline V gene data show CDR1 as SNHLY and CDR2 as FYNNEI. The CDR3 region is CASSEGRAGPLAKNIQYF. The DNA for the CDR3 is TGTGCCAGCAGTGAAGGACGAGCGGGTCCTCTAGCCAAAAACATTCAGTACTTC. The complete variable domain, with remaining parts taken from reference TRBV2 and TRBJ2-4, reads EPEVTQTPSHQVTQMGQEVILRCVPISNHLYFYWYRQILGQKVEFLVSFYNNEISEKSEIFDDQFSVERPDGSNFTLKIRSTKLEDSAMYFCASSEGRAGPLAKNIQYFGAGTRLSVL.

To note about this clone: The sample contains more than one DNA sequence encoding this CDR3. The V gene is TRBV6-5, the J gene TRBJ2-3; D not certain. There are 13 residues in the CDR3. Germline CDR1 and CDR2: MNHEY and SVGAGI. Trimming cost V 5 bases and J 1 base, with 7 bases left between them. CDR3: CASSPPGTDTQYF. The CDR3, as DNA: TGTGCCAGCAGTCCCCCGGGCACAGATACGCAGTATTTT.